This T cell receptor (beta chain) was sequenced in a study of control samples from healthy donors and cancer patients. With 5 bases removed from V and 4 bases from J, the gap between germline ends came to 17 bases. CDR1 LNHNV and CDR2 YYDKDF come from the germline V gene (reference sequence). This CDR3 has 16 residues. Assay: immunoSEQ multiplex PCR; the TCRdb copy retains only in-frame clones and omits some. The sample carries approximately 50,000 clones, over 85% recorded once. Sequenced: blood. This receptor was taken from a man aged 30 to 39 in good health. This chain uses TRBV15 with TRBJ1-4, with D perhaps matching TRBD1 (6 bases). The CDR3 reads CATSPRGGAGNEKLFF. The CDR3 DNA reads TGTGCCACCAGCCCTCGGGGGGGGGCGGGTAATGAAAAACTGTTTTTT.